These T cell receptor beta chains were read from a single sample in a study of T cell responses to AZD1222 COVID-19 vaccine. Profiled with immunoSEQ multiplex PCR; TCRdb holds only in-frame clones, not every one. The sample yields 150,000 to 200,000 clones, 87% seen once. Sequences were derived from peripheral blood, sampled on day 0 of MenACWY control vaccination. Source of these receptors: an adult in good health. Both conserved end residues are part of each CDR3. D genes are given only for firm matches. Part of the rows lack a size; the others show once, few, many or a class for expanded clones.

j_call	d_call	v_call	clone_size	cdr3_aa	cdr3_nt
TRBJ1-1	.	TRBV29-1	.	CSVPGGVVNTEAFF	TGCAGCGTCCCGGGGGGGGTGGTGAACACTGAAGCTTTCTTT
TRBJ2-7	TRBD1	TRBV2	.	CASSGGQALYEQYF	TGTGCCAGCAGTGGCGGACAGGCCCTCTACGAGCAGTACTTC
TRBJ1-4	.	TRBV9	.	CASSVTSNEKLFF	TGTGCCAGCAGCGTAACGTCTAATGAAAAACTGTTTTTT
TRBJ1-2	.	TRBV18	once	CASSPPNDYGYTF	TGTGCCAGCTCACCACCAAACGACTATGGCTACACCTTC
TRBJ1-2	.	TRBV28	.	CASSWGNYGYTF	TGTGCCAGCAGTTGGGGCAACTATGGCTACACCTTC
TRBJ2-7	TRBD1	TRBV7-9	.	CASSPDRESEQYF	TGTGCCAGCAGCCCGGACAGGGAGAGCGAGCAGTACTTC
TRBJ1-5	.	TRBV6-5	.	CASRGSNQPQHF	TGTGCCAGCCGGGGCAGCAATCAGCCCCAGCATTTT
TRBJ1-1	.	TRBV2	.	CASSETGYGTEAFF	TGTGCCAGCAGTGAAACAGGCTATGGCACTGAAGCTTTCTTT
TRBJ2-3	.	TRBV27	few	CASSYVTDTQYF	TGTGCCAGCAGTTATGTCACAGATACGCAGTATTTT
TRBJ2-5	TRBD2	TRBV5-1	.	CASSLMGGGQETQYF	TGCGCCAGCAGCTTGATGGGCGGGGGGCAAGAGACCCAGTACTTC
TRBJ2-7	TRBD2	TRBV4-2	.	CASSQWTSGGAVIGEQYF	TGTGCCAGCAGCCAATGGACTAGCGGGGGGGCCGTTATAGGTGAGCAGTACTTC
TRBJ2-7	TRBD1	TRBV2	.	CASSEGQLYEQYF	TGTGCCAGCAGTGAGGGACAGTTATACGAGCAGTACTTC
TRBJ1-1	.	TRBV3-1/TRBV3-2	.	CASSQDLQRSEAFF	TGTGCCAGCAGCCAAGATCTCCAGCGATCTGAAGCTTTCTTT
TRBJ1-1	TRBD1	TRBV12-3/TRBV12-4	.	CASSRTGEPEAFF	TGTGCCAGCAGTCGGACAGGGGAACCTGAAGCTTTCTTT
TRBJ2-1	.	TRBV30	few	CAWSVSLSYNEQFF	TGTGCCTGGAGTGTCTCACTTTCCTACAATGAGCAGTTCTTC
TRBJ2-7	TRBD2	TRBV10-1	.	CASNPQHTSGSYEQYF	TGCGCCAGCAATCCCCAGCACACTAGCGGGAGCTACGAGCAGTACTTC
TRBJ1-1	.	TRBV29-1	few	CSVVPGATEAFF	TGCAGCGTAGTCCCGGGGGCCACTGAAGCTTTCTTT
TRBJ1-3	.	TRBV30	.	CAWRGLVSTPGLTPGNTIYF	TGTGCCTGGAGGGGTCTTGTGTCCACTCCGGGCCTAACACCTGGAAACACCATATATTTT
TRBJ1-2	.	TRBV18	.	CASSVPGGEGYGYTF	TGTGCCAGCTCAGTCCCGGGGGGCGAAGGATATGGCTACACCTTC
TRBJ1-2	.	TRBV5-5	.	CASSSGTNNGYTF	TGTGCCAGCAGCTCCGGGACCAATAATGGCTACACCTTC